The clone carrying this T cell receptor (beta chain) was counted a single time. Reverse transcription of about 0.5 to 1 ug RNA used random hexamers. MiXCR, applied by TCRdb to the immunoSEQ multiplex PCR reads, yields one record per CDR3 protein. The sample contains approximately 160,000 distinct CDR3 sequences, 93% of which appear only once. This specimen comes from a study of CD8 T cells in Susac syndrome. Germline loops: CDR1 DFQATT, CDR2 SNEGSKA (reference sequence). The CDR3 covers 13 residues. The V end was cut by 2 bases, the J end by 9 bases, with 14 bases between. J is TRBJ2-1 and V is TRBV20-1; D not resolved. This clonotype originated in a human donor in good health. Sequenced material: CD4+ T cells from PBMCs. The CDR3 nucleotides are TGCAGTGCTAGACCCCAGCCCCAAGCTGAGCAGTTCTTC. Protein: CSARPQPQAEQFF.